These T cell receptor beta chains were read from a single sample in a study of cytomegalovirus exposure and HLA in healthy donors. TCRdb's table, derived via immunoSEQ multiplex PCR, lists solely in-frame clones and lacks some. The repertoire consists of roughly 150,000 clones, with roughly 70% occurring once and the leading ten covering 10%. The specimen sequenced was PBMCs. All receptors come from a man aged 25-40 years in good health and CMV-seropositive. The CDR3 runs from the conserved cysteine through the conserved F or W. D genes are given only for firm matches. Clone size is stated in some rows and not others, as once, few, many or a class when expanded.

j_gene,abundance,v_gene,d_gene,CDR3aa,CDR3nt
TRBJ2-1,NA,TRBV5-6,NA,CASSLGPGAIATQYNEQFF,TGTGCCAGCAGCTTGGGTCCAGGGGCCATCGCTACCCAATACAATGAGCAGTTCTTC
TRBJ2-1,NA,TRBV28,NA,CASSLYSGYNEQFF,TGTGCCAGCAGTTTATATTCGGGTTACAATGAGCAGTTCTTC
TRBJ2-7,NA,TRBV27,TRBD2,CASNSASGDSYEQYF,TGTGCCAGCAATTCGGCTAGCGGGGATTCCTACGAGCAGTACTTC
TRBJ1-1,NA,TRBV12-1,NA,CASSQGSRMVNTEAFF,TGTGCCAGCAGCCAGGGGTCGAGGATGGTAAACACTGAAGCTTTCTTT
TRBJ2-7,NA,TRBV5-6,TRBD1,CASRGTGVSEQYF,TGTGCCAGCAGGGGGACAGGTGTTAGCGAGCAGTACTTC
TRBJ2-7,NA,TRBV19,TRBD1,CASTMTGGTYEQYF,TGTGCCAGTACAATGACAGGGGGAACCTACGAGCAGTACTTC
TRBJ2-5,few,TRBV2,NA,CASTPFNRQAKETQYF,TGTGCCAGCACCCCCTTTAACCGACAGGCAAAAGAGACCCAGTACTTC
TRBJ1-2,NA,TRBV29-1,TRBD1,CSVESGGLGYTF,TGCAGCGTTGAATCAGGGGGCTTAGGCTACACCTTC
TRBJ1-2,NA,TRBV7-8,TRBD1,CASSLEVSGQRYGYTF,TGTGCCAGCAGCTTAGAAGTGTCGGGACAGAGATATGGCTACACCTTC
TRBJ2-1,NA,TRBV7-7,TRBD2,CASSKTSGLYNEQFF,TGTGCTAGCAGCAAAACTAGCGGGTTGTACAATGAGCAGTTCTTC
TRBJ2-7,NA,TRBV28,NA,CASSRQAYEQYF,TGTGCCAGCAGCCGACAGGCCTACGAGCAGTACTTC
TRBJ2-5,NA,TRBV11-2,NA,CASSLGAGGPQETQYF,TGTGCCAGCAGCTTAGGGGCAGGGGGGCCACAAGAGACCCAGTACTTC
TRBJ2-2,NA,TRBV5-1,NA,CASSLTSLLSNTGELFF,TGCGCCAGCAGCTTGACTTCACTTCTTTCGAACACCGGGGAGCTGTTTTTT
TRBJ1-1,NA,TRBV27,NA,CASSFLRGTEAFF,TGTGCCAGCAGTTTCCTCAGAGGGACTGAAGCTTTCTTT
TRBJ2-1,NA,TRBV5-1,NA,CASSFPGWDEQFF,TGCGCCAGCAGCTTTCCGGGATGGGATGAGCAGTTCTTC
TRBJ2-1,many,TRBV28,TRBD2,CASSPSGRLHEQFF,TGTGCCAGCAGTCCTAGCGGGAGGCTCCATGAGCAGTTCTTC